This T cell receptor (beta chain) is drawn from a study of blood T cells in healthy people across ages. The CDR3 has 13 amino acids. Trimming cost V 7 bases and J 0 bases, with 13 bases left between them. From germline, CDR1 is SQVTM and CDR2 ANQGSEA. This clonotype has only a few counts. PCR was performed a second time for roughly 7 to 12 cycles using a sample-barcoded 5' primer and a J-beta primer mix. TCRdb passed the 5' RACE reads through MiXCR, listing each CDR3 protein once. The sample lists over 750,000 distinct CDR3 sequences, around 25% occurring once. These records were also assigned to another study, of T cells of mothers and their children.

The chain carries TRBV29-1 and TRBJ2-7; tentative D call: TRBD2 (6 bases). The receptor was derived from a boy aged 5-17 years in good health. The material sequenced was blood. The CDR3 nucleotides read TGCAGCGCGTCGACTAGGGACTCCTACGAGCAGTACTTC. Translating it yields CSASTRDSYEQYF.